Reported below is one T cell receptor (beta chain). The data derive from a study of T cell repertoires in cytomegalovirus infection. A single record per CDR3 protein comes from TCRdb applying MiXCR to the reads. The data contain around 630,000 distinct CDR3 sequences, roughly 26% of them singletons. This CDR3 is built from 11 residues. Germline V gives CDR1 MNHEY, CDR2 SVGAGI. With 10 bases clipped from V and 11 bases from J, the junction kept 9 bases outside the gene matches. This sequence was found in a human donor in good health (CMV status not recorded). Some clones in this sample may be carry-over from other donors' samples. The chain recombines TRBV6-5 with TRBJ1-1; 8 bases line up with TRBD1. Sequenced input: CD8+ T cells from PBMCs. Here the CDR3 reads CATFGRGHAFF. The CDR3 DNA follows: TGTGCCACCTTTGGCAGGGGGCATGCTTTCTTT.